The subject of this entry is one TCR beta chain. Its cognate antigen is unknown. The table came from immunoSEQ multiplex PCR; TCRdb's copy has only in-frame clones and leaves some out. The sample lists around 20,000 clones; roughly 86% were seen once. This record belongs to a study of radiotherapy plus CTLA-4 blockade in lung cancer. Study in general: Disease control reached more than 25%, with objective responses in 15% to 20%.

The CDR3 has 13 residues. Germline-derived CDR1 and CDR2 are SGHRS and YFSETQ. With 0 bases removed from V and 5 bases from J, the gap between germline ends came to 8 bases. Ipilimumab CTLA-4 blockade and focal radiation were given to patients with chemo-refractory metastatic non-small-cell lung cancer. The study's findings and limits: Early clonal dynamics of blood T cells, together with interferon-beta, were reported as the best response predictor.

The clonotype originates from a human donor with non-small cell lung cancer whose response to radiotherapy plus ipilimumab could not be evaluated. Here the sequenced sample was peripheral blood, taken from a patient treated with radiotherapy plus ipilimumab. The chain has TRBV5-1 and TRBJ2-5, with D tentatively TRBD1 (7 bases). CDR3 sequence reads: CASSLAGGETQYF. The CDR3 DNA reads TGCGCCAGCAGCTTGGCAGGGGGGGAGACCCAGTACTTC.